This TCR beta chain comes out of a study of blood T cell repertoires in COVID-19. For the study at large: The samples span acute and convalescent COVID-19 from the United States, Italy and Spain. Nucleic acid was either cDNA or gDNA, and it came from T cells, B-cell-depleted T cells, or PBMCs.

Authors' processing steps: Using reference gene primer amplification, nucleated cell counts were estimated. TCRdb keeps only in-frame clones here, not all; method: immunoSEQ multiplex PCR. That table is the source of V, J and clone size, and D and trimming were worked out from the DNA. The table shows about 160,000 clones, with approximately 82% occurring only once. The sample was peripheral blood. The sequence came from a woman of 80 years or more with acute or convalescent COVID-19.

CDR3 DNA sequence: TGTGCCAGCATCTGGCAGGAGGGGGCAGTTTCAGATACGCAGTATTTT. Protein product: CASIWQEGAVSDTQYF. V usage is TRBV2 and J usage is TRBJ2-3; D is possibly TRBD1 (7 bases). CDR1 is SNHLY and CDR2 is FYNNEI in the germline V gene. Between the trimmed V and J ends, which lost 7 bases and 4 bases, there was a span of 21 bases. The CDR3 runs to 16 residues.